What follows are 6 T cell receptor beta chains derived from one specimen sequenced in a study of blood T cell repertoires in COVID-19. Using immunoSEQ multiplex PCR, the repertoire was profiled, and TCRdb retains in-frame clones only, with some absent. This table holds 150,000 to 200,000 clones, around 84% found once. The sample comprised peripheral blood. The receptors come from a middle-aged man with active or convalescent COVID-19.

The V call is TRBV3-1 (or the pseudogene TRBV3-2), the J call TRBJ2-3, with 12 nucleotides matching TRBD2. This CDR3 region has 16 residues. The ends lost 1 base at V and 2 bases at J; junction bases unmatched: 1. Germline CDR1 reads LGHDT; CDR2 reads YNNKEL (reference sequence). CDR3 DNA: TGTGCCAGCAGCCAAGGGACTAGCGGGGCCACAGATACGCAGTATTTT. Translating gives CASSQGTSGATDTQYF.

The chain couples TRBV18 to TRBJ1-4; 10 bases fit TRBD1. Unmatched junction bases numbered 7, after V lost 4 bases and J lost 8 bases. The CDR3 spans 15 residues. The germline V gene encodes CDR1 KGHSH and CDR2 LQKENI. CDR3 sequence (DNA): TGTGCCAGCTCACGAACCGGGACAGGGGACGAAAAACTGTTTTTT. Protein sequence: CASSRTGTGDEKLFF.

The chain has TRBV7-2 and TRBJ1-1; D unclear. CDR1 and CDR2 (germline): SGHTA, FQGNSA. The CDR3 consists of 13 residues. Trimming stripped 1 base from V and 8 bases from J, with 11 bases between. The CDR3 region is CASSLGRVAEAFF. DNA for the CDR3: TGTGCCAGCAGCTTAGGGAGGGTAGCAGAAGCTTTCTTT.

This rearrangement joins TRBV2 to TRBJ1-4; TRBD1 aligns across 7 bases. The CDR3 spans 15 residues. Germline V CDR1 and CDR2: SNHLY, FYNNEI. The V segment lost 5 bases and the J segment 7 bases; nucleotides outside the gene matches: 10. The CDR3 sequence: CASSPKGAQGEKLFF. The CDR3 bases are TGTGCCAGCAGTCCGAAGGGGGCGCAGGGTGAAAAACTGTTTTTT. The full variable domain, completed using reference TRBV2 and TRBJ1-4, is EPEVTQTPSHQVTQMGQEVILRCVPISNHLYFYWYRQILGQKVEFLVSFYNNEISEKSEIFDDQFSVERPDGSNFTLKIRSTKLEDSAMYFCASSPKGAQGEKLFFGSGTQLSVL.

This CDR3 reads CASSRRGTGANVLTF. The CDR3 coding sequence is TGTGCCAGCTCACGGCGGGGGACGGGGGCCAACGTCCTGACTTTC. The chain recombines TRBV18 with TRBJ2-6; 7 bases are shared with TRBD2. The CDR3 covers 15 residues. Germline V gene lookup returns CDR1 KGHSH and CDR2 LQKENI. J lost 4 bases, V lost 4 bases, and 4 bases had no gene match.

The chain recombines TRBV7-3 with TRBJ2-1; TRBD2 aligns across 10 bases. Germline CDR1 and CDR2: SGHTA and FQGTGA. The V segment lost 5 bases and the J segment 4 bases; nucleotides outside the gene matches: 8. The CDR3 is 16 amino acids. In DNA form, the CDR3 reads TGTGCCAGCAGCCGAAGCGGGGGGGCATCATACAATGAGCAGTTCTTC. This encodes CASSRSGGASYNEQFF.